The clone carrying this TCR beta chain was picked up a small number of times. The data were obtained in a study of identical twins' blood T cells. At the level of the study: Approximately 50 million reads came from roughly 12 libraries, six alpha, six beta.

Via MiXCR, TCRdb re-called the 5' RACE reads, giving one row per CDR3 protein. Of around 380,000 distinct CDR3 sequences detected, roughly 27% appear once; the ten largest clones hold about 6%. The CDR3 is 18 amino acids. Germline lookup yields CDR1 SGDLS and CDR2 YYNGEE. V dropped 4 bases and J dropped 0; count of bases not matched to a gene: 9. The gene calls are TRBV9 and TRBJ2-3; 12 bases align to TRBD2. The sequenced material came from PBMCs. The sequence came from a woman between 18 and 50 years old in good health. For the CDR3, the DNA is TGTGCCAGCAGCTTCCGACTAGCGGGGGCCCTGAGCACAGATACGCAGTATTTT. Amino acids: CASSFRLAGALSTDTQYF.